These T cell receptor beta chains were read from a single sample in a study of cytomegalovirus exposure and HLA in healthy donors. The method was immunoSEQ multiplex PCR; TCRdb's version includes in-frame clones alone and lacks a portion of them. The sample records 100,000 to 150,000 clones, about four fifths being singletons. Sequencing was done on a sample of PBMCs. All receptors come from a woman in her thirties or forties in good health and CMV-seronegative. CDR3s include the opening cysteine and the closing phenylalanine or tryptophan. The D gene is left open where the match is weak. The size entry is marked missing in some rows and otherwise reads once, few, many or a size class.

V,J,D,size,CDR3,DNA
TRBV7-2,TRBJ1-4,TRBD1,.,CASSLGGRGDEKLFF,TGTGCCAGCAGCTTAGGAGGCAGGGGGGATGAAAAACTGTTTTTT
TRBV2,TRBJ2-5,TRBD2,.,CASSSGLAAETQYF,TGTGCCAGCAGCTCGGGACTAGCGGCGGAGACCCAGTACTTC
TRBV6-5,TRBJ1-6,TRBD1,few,CASRGGTGVDSPLHF,TGTGCCAGCAGGGGGGGGACAGGGGTGGATTCACCCCTCCACTTT
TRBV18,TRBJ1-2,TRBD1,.,CASSPGRDRGYGYTF,TGTGCCAGCTCACCAGGTCGGGACAGGGGATATGGCTACACCTTC
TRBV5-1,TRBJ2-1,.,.,CASSFRDFDNEQFF,TGCGCCAGCAGCTTTAGGGACTTTGACAATGAGCAGTTCTTC
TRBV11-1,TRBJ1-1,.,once,CASSLGHVGTEAFF,TGTGCCAGCAGCTTGGGACATGTGGGGACTGAAGCTTTCTTT
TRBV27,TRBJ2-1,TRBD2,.,CASSPTLLAAFYNEQFF,TGTGCCAGCAGTCCCACCCTACTAGCGGCATTCTACAATGAGCAGTTCTTC
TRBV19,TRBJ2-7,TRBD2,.,CASSIALGLAEYEQYF,TGTGCCAGTAGTATAGCCCTGGGACTAGCCGAATACGAGCAGTACTTC
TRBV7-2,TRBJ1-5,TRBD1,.,CASSLTGGGQPQHF,TGTGCCAGCAGCTTAACAGGGGGCGGTCAGCCCCAGCATTTT
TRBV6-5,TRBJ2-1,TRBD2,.,CASSYHQPLAGEEQFF,TGTGCCAGCAGTTACCACCAACCCTTGGCGGGAGAGGAGCAGTTCTTC
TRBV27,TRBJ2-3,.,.,CASSFQDTQYF,TGTGCCAGCAGTTTCCAGGATACGCAGTATTTT
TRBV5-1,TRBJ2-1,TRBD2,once,CASSHVVAGRYNEQFF,TGCGCCAGCTCCCACGTGGTAGCGGGAAGGTACAATGAGCAGTTCTTC
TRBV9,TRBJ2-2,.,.,CASSVSGQNTGELFF,TGTGCCAGCAGCGTATCGGGACAAAACACCGGGGAGCTGTTTTTT
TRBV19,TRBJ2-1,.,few,CATSQTPYNEQFF,TGTGCCACCTCCCAAACACCATACAATGAGCAGTTCTTC
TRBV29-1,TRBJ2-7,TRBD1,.,CSAGGQGPREQYF,TGCAGCGCGGGGGGACAGGGGCCCCGCGAGCAGTACTTC
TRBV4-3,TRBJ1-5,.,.,CASSQNWGAGREPQHF,TGCGCCAGCAGCCAAAACTGGGGGGCAGGGAGGGAGCCCCAGCATTTT
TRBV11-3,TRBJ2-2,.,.,CASSKASGNTGELFF,TGTGCCAGCAGCAAGGCCAGCGGTAACACCGGGGAGCTGTTTTTT
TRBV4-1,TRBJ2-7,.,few,CASSQAQGAGGYEQYF,TGCGCCAGCAGCCAAGCGCAGGGCGCCGGGGGCTACGAGCAGTACTTC